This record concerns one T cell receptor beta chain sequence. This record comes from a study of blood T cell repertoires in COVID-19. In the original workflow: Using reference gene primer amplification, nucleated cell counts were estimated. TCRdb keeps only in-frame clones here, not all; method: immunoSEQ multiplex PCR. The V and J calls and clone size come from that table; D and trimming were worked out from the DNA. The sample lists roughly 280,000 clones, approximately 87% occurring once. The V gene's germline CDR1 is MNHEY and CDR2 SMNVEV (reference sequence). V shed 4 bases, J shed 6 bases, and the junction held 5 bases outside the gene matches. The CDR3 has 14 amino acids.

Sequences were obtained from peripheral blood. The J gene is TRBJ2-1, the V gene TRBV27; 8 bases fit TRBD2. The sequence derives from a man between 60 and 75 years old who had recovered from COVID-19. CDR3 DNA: TGTGCCAGCAGTTCAGGACTAGCAATCAATGAGCAGTTCTTC. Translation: CASSSGLAINEQFF.